The rows below give T cell receptor beta chains drawn from one sample of a study of blood T cell repertoires in COVID-19. Profiling relied on immunoSEQ multiplex PCR, and the TCRdb table lists in-frame clones only, not all of them. This table has about 190,000 clones, around 80% appearing once. The specimen sequenced was peripheral blood. The receptors here all came from a man in his forties or fifties who had recovered from COVID-19. CDR3s include the opening cysteine and the closing phenylalanine or tryptophan. D genes are given only for firm matches. A row's size may be missing; if present it is once, few, many or a size class.

clone size,J gene,V gene,D gene,CDR3 protein,CDR3 DNA
once,TRBJ2-7,TRBV15,TRBD2,CATSRDRGSGWEYF,TGTGCCACCAGCAGAGATCGAGGTAGCGGGTGGGAATACTTC
.,TRBJ1-1,TRBV9,.,CASSESVTMNTEAFF,TGTGCCAGCAGCGAGTCGGTCACTATGAACACTGAAGCTTTCTTT
.,TRBJ2-1,TRBV25-1,.,CASSDQPWQGGLDNEQFF,TGTGCCAGCAGTGACCAACCTTGGCAGGGGGGATTGGACAATGAGCAGTTCTTC
.,TRBJ1-2,TRBV10-3,.,CAISERGQSFGYTF,TGTGCCATCAGTGAGCGTGGACAGAGCTTTGGCTACACCTTC
.,TRBJ1-6,TRBV27,.,CASSAGVANSPLHF,TGTGCCAGCAGTGCAGGGGTGGCAAATTCACCCCTCCACTTT
few,TRBJ2-1,TRBV4-1,TRBD2,CASSQELAGAYNEQFF,TGCGCCAGCAGCCAAGAGCTAGCGGGAGCCTACAATGAGCAGTTCTTC
.,TRBJ2-7,TRBV7-3,TRBD1,CASSLYRGSYEQYF,TGTGCCAGCAGCTTATACAGGGGCTCCTACGAGCAGTACTTC
.,TRBJ2-1,TRBV19,.,CASSPPDGRASYNEQFF,TGTGCCAGTAGTCCCCCAGACGGCAGGGCCTCCTACAATGAGCAGTTCTTC
.,TRBJ2-2,TRBV2,TRBD2,CASSPNIPGLAGDTGELFF,TGTGCCAGCAGTCCAAATATTCCGGGACTAGCGGGAGACACCGGGGAGCTGTTTTTT
once,TRBJ2-1,TRBV5-4,.,CASSSLGSGSVGEQFF,TGTGCCAGCAGCTCTCTCGGTAGCGGTTCGGTAGGGGAGCAGTTCTTC
.,TRBJ2-7,TRBV4-1,TRBD1,CASSQPRDRLNKDQYF,TGCGCCAGCAGCCAACCGAGGGACAGGCTAAACAAAGACCAGTACTTC
once,TRBJ1-2,TRBV30,.,CAWSVSGDYGYTF,TGTGCCTGGAGTGTGTCGGGGGACTATGGCTACACCTTC
.,TRBJ2-1,TRBV3-1/TRBV3-2,TRBD2,CASSQEWAGGLNNEQFF,TGTGCCAGCAGCCAAGAATGGGCGGGAGGGTTAAACAATGAGCAGTTCTTC
.,TRBJ2-7,TRBV12-5,TRBD1,CASGFRQGGYEQYF,TGTGCTAGTGGTTTCCGACAGGGGGGCTACGAGCAGTACTTC
few,TRBJ1-6,TRBV2,TRBD1,CASTIQGSNSPLHF,TGTGCCAGCACGATACAGGGGTCAAATTCACCCCTCCACTTT
.,TRBJ1-1,TRBV4-2,TRBD1,CASSPGQGEVTEAFF,TGTGCCAGCAGCCCGGGACAGGGGGAAGTCACTGAAGCTTTCTTT
.,TRBJ1-5,TRBV15,.,CATSRDLFAGDSSNQPQHF,TGTGCCACCAGCAGAGATCTCTTCGCCGGCGACTCAAGCAATCAGCCCCAGCATTTT
.,TRBJ1-3,TRBV5-6,.,CASSLGGAGNTIYF,TGTGCCAGCAGCTTGGGGGGGGCTGGAAACACCATATATTTT
.,TRBJ2-2,TRBV6-2/TRBV6-3,TRBD2,CASSYPLSGRLSNTGELFF,TGTGCCAGCAGTTACCCCCTTAGCGGGAGGCTTTCGAACACCGGGGAGCTGTTTTTT
.,TRBJ1-6,TRBV6-6,TRBD1,CASNQQGAPLHF,TGTGCCAGCAACCAACAGGGGGCGCCCCTCCACTTT
.,TRBJ1-1,TRBV28,.,CASSLAGSMGTEAFF,TGTGCCAGCAGTTTAGCGGGATCCATGGGGACTGAAGCTTTCTTT
.,TRBJ1-1,TRBV19,.,CASSTDGQPPNEAFF,TGTGCCAGTAGTACGGATGGACAGCCACCTAATGAAGCTTTCTTT
.,TRBJ1-2,TRBV19,TRBD1,CASSRRDRDYGYTF,TGTGCCAGTAGTAGAAGGGACAGGGACTATGGCTACACCTTC
.,TRBJ2-1,TRBV5-1,.,CASSYHASSYNEQFF,TGCGCCAGCAGCTACCACGCGAGCTCCTACAATGAGCAGTTCTTC
.,TRBJ2-7,TRBV3-1/TRBV3-2,.,CASSQAGSYEQYF,TGTGCCAGCAGCCAAGCGGGCTCCTACGAGCAGTACTTC
once,TRBJ2-7,TRBV10-1,.,CASSESIRQGAEQYF,TGCGCCAGCAGTGAGTCGATCAGACAAGGGGCCGAGCAGTACTTC
many,TRBJ1-5,TRBV7-2,.,CASSPSRSQPQHF,TGTGCCAGCAGCCCAAGTAGGAGTCAGCCCCAGCATTTT
few,TRBJ1-1,TRBV7-8,.,CASSFRTDLNEAFF,TGTGCCAGCAGCTTCCGGACTGATCTGAATGAAGCTTTCTTT
.,TRBJ2-2,TRBV12-2,.,CASRLLGAGENTGELFF,TGTGCAAGTCGCTTATTAGGTGCGGGAGAAAACACCGGGGAGCTGTTTTTT
.,TRBJ1-1,TRBV18,TRBD1,CASSPMNRGEAFF,TGTGCCAGCTCACCCATGAACAGGGGCGAAGCTTTCTTT
.,TRBJ2-7,TRBV6-5,TRBD1,CASSPSAGGQEQYF,TGTGCCAGCAGTCCCAGCGCAGGGGGCCAAGAGCAGTACTTC
.,TRBJ2-2,TRBV5-1,.,CASRGLSSELFF,TGCGCCAGCAGGGGACTTTCCTCGGAGCTGTTTTTT
.,TRBJ1-1,TRBV7-9,.,CASSTRGSEAFF,TGTGCCAGCAGTACCAGGGGCTCTGAAGCTTTCTTT
.,TRBJ2-1,TRBV2,TRBD2,CASSGSSTSGMVSYNEQFF,TGTGCCAGCAGTGGATCGTCGACTAGCGGGATGGTGTCCTACAATGAGCAGTTCTTC
.,TRBJ2-7,TRBV10-1,TRBD2,CASSGNFTSGFTYEQYF,TGCGCCAGCAGTGGCAATTTCACTAGCGGATTTACCTACGAGCAGTACTTC
many,TRBJ1-2,TRBV19,TRBD1,CASSRGDRGTSAYGYTF,TGTGCCAGTAGTAGGGGAGACAGGGGTACCTCCGCCTATGGCTACACCTTC
.,TRBJ1-1,TRBV3-1/TRBV3-2,.,CASSQESNTEAFF,TGTGCCAGCAGCCAAGAATCAAACACTGAAGCTTTCTTT
few,TRBJ2-7,TRBV5-1,TRBD2,CASSFFSLAGGYEQYF,TGCGCCAGCAGCTTTTTCAGTCTAGCGGGCGGGTACGAGCAGTACTTC
.,TRBJ2-7,TRBV11-3,.,CASSLGQGPSYEQYF,TGTGCCAGCAGCTTAGGGCAGGGGCCCTCCTACGAGCAGTACTTC
.,TRBJ2-1,TRBV11-2,TRBD2,CASRLGLAGDNEQFF,TGTGCCAGCAGATTGGGACTAGCGGGGGACAATGAGCAGTTCTTC
few,TRBJ2-3,TRBV7-9,.,CASGWGGTDTQYF,TGTGCCAGCGGCTGGGGCGGCACAGATACGCAGTATTTT
.,TRBJ2-5,TRBV29-1,.,CSGARGETQYF,TGCAGCGGAGCGCGAGGGGAGACCCAGTACTTC
few,TRBJ2-2,TRBV9,TRBD2,CASSPRPSGSHGELFF,TGTGCCAGCAGCCCCCGGCCTAGCGGGAGTCACGGGGAGCTGTTTTTT
once,TRBJ2-1,TRBV18,.,CASSLYQGGPSYNEQFF,TGTGCCAGCTCACTCTATCAGGGAGGCCCTTCCTACAATGAGCAGTTCTTC
.,TRBJ2-7,TRBV7-2,.,CASSFRRDYEQYF,TGTGCCAGCAGCTTTAGACGGGACTACGAGCAGTACTTC
.,TRBJ2-2,TRBV3-1/TRBV3-2,.,CASSQAGGGNTGELFF,TGTGCCAGCAGCCAAGCTGGCGGTGGGAACACCGGGGAGCTGTTTTTT
.,TRBJ2-5,TRBV18,.,CASSPSGQETQYF,TGTGCCAGCTCACCAAGCGGTCAAGAGACCCAGTACTTC
few,TRBJ1-1,TRBV5-4,.,CASSVAGLNTEAFF,TGTGCCAGCAGCGTGGCAGGCCTGAACACTGAAGCTTTCTTT
.,TRBJ2-7,TRBV24-1,TRBD1,CATSEFIRQGPNSYEQYF,TGTGCCACCAGTGAGTTCATCAGACAGGGGCCGAACTCCTACGAGCAGTACTTC
.,TRBJ1-3,TRBV2,TRBD1,CASTGTGAGNTIYF,TGTGCCAGCACCGGGACAGGGGCTGGAAACACCATATATTTT
.,TRBJ2-7,TRBV4-1,TRBD1,CASSQGQGGSYEQYF,TGCGCCAGCAGCCAAGGACAGGGGGGGTCCTACGAGCAGTACTTC
.,TRBJ2-7,TRBV7-2,.,CASSLGQYYEQYF,TGTGCCAGCAGCTTAGGTCAGTACTACGAGCAGTACTTC
.,TRBJ2-7,TRBV7-2,TRBD1,CASSTGQGGYEQYF,TGTGCCAGCAGCACGGGACAGGGGGGCTACGAGCAGTACTTC